Following are 5 T cell receptor beta chains from one sample sequenced in a study of blood T cells in healthy people across ages. Together with a sample-barcoded 5' primer, a J-beta primer mix was included in a second PCR lasting about 6 to 11 cycles. From the 5' RACE reads, TCRdb called clonotypes with MiXCR, one entry per CDR3 protein. The sample consists of about 930,000 distinct CDR3 sequences, 25% to 35% of them appearing once. The sample was also reused in another study, on T cells of mothers and their children.

Sequencing was carried out using blood. These receptors all come from a woman aged 40 to 50 in good health.

This clonotype has only a few counts. An end of the junction does not agree with germline; a read error may underlie this. The chain uses TRBV5-1 and TRBJ2-3; D gene ambiguous. CDR3 size: 13 residues. Germline CDR1 reads SGHRS; CDR2 reads YFSETQ. The CDR3 sequence: CASSGTSRDTQYF. The DNA of the CDR3 is TGCGCCAGCAGCGGTACCAGCAGAGATACGCAGTATTTT. The variable domain in full, with the rest retrieved from reference TRBV5-1 and TRBJ2-3, is KAGVTQTPRYLIKTRGQQVTLSCSPISGHRSVSWYQQTPGQGLQFLFEYFSETQRNKGNFPGRFSGRQFSNSRSEMNVSTLELGDSALYLCASSGTSRDTQYFGPGTRLTVL.

This clonotype occurred many times. This chain links TRBV4-1 with TRBJ1-5, with a weak D call TRBD1 (5 bases). CDR1 is MGHRA, CDR2 YSYEKL, per germline. This CDR3 contains 14 residues. The V and J ends lost 4 bases and 7 bases respectively, with 14 bases between them. Here the CDR3 DNA reads TGCGCCAGCAGCCCGGCAGGGTCCCGCCAGCCCCAGCATTTT. Encoded protein: CASSPAGSRQPQHF.

The chain has TRBV4-1 and TRBJ2-3; perhaps TRBD1 as D (6 bases). The CDR3 is 15 residues long. Trimming removed 7 bases from V and 0 bases from J, with 14 bases in between. The germline V gene encodes CDR1 MGHRA and CDR2 YSYEKL. The CDR3 bases are TGCGCCAGCACCGGGACATATACTAGCACAGATACGCAGTATTTT. Amino acid sequence: CASTGTYTSTDTQYF.

Turning to this clonotype: A much larger clone lies a single base off, so this may be a read error. The chain couples TRBV4-1 to TRBJ2-4; D tentatively fits TRBD1 or TRBD2 (5 bases each). V was trimmed by 8 bases and J by 0 bases, leaving 14 bases between them. The germline V gene has CDR1 MGHRA and CDR2 YSYEKL. The CDR3 has 15 residues. The CDR3 nucleotides read TGCGCCAGCGCCCGGGACCAATCAGCCAAAAACATTCAGTACTTC. Translation gives CASARDQSAKNIQYF.

Comments on this clonotype: This may be a read error: a much more frequent sequence differs by one nucleotide. The V gene is TRBV20-1, the J gene TRBJ2-1; D could derive from TRBD1 or TRBD2 (5 bases each). There are 11 residues in the CDR3. Germline CDR1 reads DFQATT; CDR2 reads SNEGSKA (reference sequence). CDR3 nucleotides: TGCGGTGCTGCCTGGGGGACTGAGCAGTTCTTC. It translates to CGAAWGTEQFF.